Listed below are T cell receptor beta chains from one sample, sequenced in a study of blood T cell repertoires in COVID-19. Only in-frame clones appear in the TCRdb table, and some are missing; sequencing was by immunoSEQ multiplex PCR. The table has over 200,000 clones, roughly 90% seen once. Sequenced input: peripheral blood. These receptors all come from a woman aged 55-69 years with acute or convalescent COVID-19. Each CDR3 is given with its conserved first and last residue.

v_call,cdr3_aa
TRBV3-1/TRBV3-2,CASSQDFPLVAFF
TRBV5-8,CASSLIKGQANYGYTF
TRBV7-9,CASSSPVAHYEQYF
TRBV28,CASSLSPGGKPQHF
TRBV21-1,CASSKLVRVSQPQHF
TRBV30,CAWSVMAQTQYF
TRBV7-2,CASSPRTGRANVLTF
TRBV30,CAWSVHQFADTQYF
TRBV25-1,CASRIQGIFTTEAFF
TRBV5-6,CASSPKTQGTGANVLTF
TRBV6-5,CASTERRFYEQYF
TRBV9,CASSVDQGPYEQYF
TRBV6-5,CASSPTSSTDTQYF
TRBV6-1,CASSESEWYSNQPQHF
TRBV6-6,CASSRGQNIYGYTF
TRBV5-1,CASSLEAGVGSPLHF
TRBV3-1/TRBV3-2,CASSQEAGMGNSPLHF
TRBV28,CASMSTGERYEQYF
TRBV30,CAWSKQVNTGELFF
TRBV28,CASSLSASGRANEQFF
TRBV28,CASSLSGFWDRGNQPQHF
TRBV6-5,CASSRRREGVYEQYF
TRBV14,CASSHRTVYYEQYF
TRBV5-1,CASSPGDFANYGYTF
TRBV29-1,CSVPGHQGEKLFF
TRBV19,CASSIGGQGGHNTF
TRBV19,CASSSGQGAFQPQHF
TRBV19,CASSTGLAASYEQYF
TRBV27,CASNIAGGDNEQFF